A selection of T cell receptor beta chains follows, all from one sample in a study of blood T cell repertoires in COVID-19. Profiled with immunoSEQ multiplex PCR; TCRdb holds only in-frame clones, not every one. The data contain some 150,000 clones, roughly 87% of them seen just once; the ten biggest clones take up approximately 9.1%. Sequencing was carried out using peripheral blood. The receptors here all came from a woman between 70 and 85 years old with acute or convalescent COVID-19. Both conserved end residues are part of each CDR3. The order of the fields is V gene, clone size, J gene, D gene, CDR3 protein, CDR3 DNA. The D gene is left open where the match is weak. Some rows mark clone size as missing; the rest say once, few, many or name a class of expanded clone.

>TRBV27|.|TRBJ2-7|TRBD2
CASSVTSGGSGSEEQYF
TGTGCCAGCAGCGTGACTAGCGGGGGGAGCGGTAGTGAAGAGCAGTACTTC
>TRBV2|once|TRBJ2-3|.
CASSVLTPNTDTQYF
TGTGCCAGCAGTGTCCTGACTCCCAACACAGATACGCAGTATTTT
>TRBV21-1|.|TRBJ1-5|.
CASSKGGTASNQPQHF
TGTGCCAGCAGCAAAGGTGGGACAGCTAGCAATCAGCCCCAGCATTTT
>TRBV7-7|once|TRBJ2-5|TRBD1
CASSLGGTGETQYF
TGTGCTAGCAGCTTAGGGGGGACAGGGGAGACCCAGTACTTC
>TRBV28|.|TRBJ1-2|.
CASSPVNRVSLYGYTF
TGTGCCAGCAGCCCCGTGAACAGGGTTTCCCTCTATGGCTACACCTTC
>TRBV3-1/TRBV3-2|.|TRBJ1-1|.
CASSQVGRADTEAFF
TGTGCCAGCAGCCAAGTCGGGAGGGCCGACACTGAAGCTTTCTTT
>TRBV11-2|.|TRBJ1-2|TRBD1
CASSFLSGTGHYGYTF
TGTGCCAGCAGCTTTCTCTCCGGGACAGGGCACTATGGCTACACCTTC
>TRBV9|once|TRBJ2-3|TRBD1
CASSAGTGEADTQYF
TGTGCCAGCAGCGCCGGGACAGGGGAGGCAGATACGCAGTATTTT
>TRBV30|.|TRBJ2-1|.
CACLASYNEQFF
TGTGCCTGCCTGGCCTCCTACAATGAGCAGTTCTTC
>TRBV4-1|.|TRBJ2-5|.
CASSLQAQETQYF
TGCGCCAGCAGCTTACAGGCCCAAGAGACCCAGTACTTC
>TRBV10-3|few|TRBJ2-7|TRBD1
CAISKGQGIGRISYEQYF
TGTGCCATCAGCAAAGGACAGGGAATCGGGCGGATTTCTTACGAGCAGTACTTC
>TRBV29-1|.|TRBJ1-2|TRBD1
CSGRGQGGGYTF
TGCAGCGGGAGGGGACAGGGGGGCGGCTACACCTTC
>TRBV6-2/TRBV6-3|.|TRBJ2-7|TRBD2
CASSYRSGSRGYEQYF
TGTGCCAGCAGTTACCGGAGCGGGAGTAGGGGCTACGAGCAGTACTTC
>TRBV30|.|TRBJ1-3|.
CAWLRGRSGNTIYF
TGTGCCTGGCTTAGGGGCCGGTCTGGAAACACCATATATTTT